One and the same sample provided the 22 T cell receptor beta chains below, sequenced in a study of shared clonotypes between healthy human individuals. Assay used: immunoSEQ multiplex PCR; TCRdb lists only in-frame clones, some missing. The repertoire holds over a million clones, with 95% to 99% as singletons. The sequencing sample was made of naive CD4+ T cells sorted from blood. Documented subset: CD45RA+ positively selected. The receptors derive from a man aged 30-40 years in good health.

This chain joins TRBV6-1 and TRBJ1-5; D not resolved. V lost 0 bases to trimming and J lost 1 base, with 7 bases between them. Per germline, CDR1 MNHNS and CDR2 SASEGT. The CDR3 extends over 15 amino acids. As DNA, the CDR3 is TGTGCCAGCAGTGAAGCGGCGGCCAGCAATCAGCCCCAGCATTTT. The encoded protein is CASSEAAASNQPQHF.

The V call is TRBV7-7, the J call TRBJ2-2; D is undetermined. Trimming removed 5 bases at V and 3 bases at J, with 7 bases between. Germline V gives CDR1 SSHAT, CDR2 FNYEAQ (reference sequence). The CDR3 totals 13 residues. CDR3 residues: CASSQKYTGELFF. DNA for the CDR3: TGTGCCAGCAGCCAGAAATACACCGGGGAGCTGTTTTTT.

The chain carries TRBV18 and TRBJ2-7; the D gene is possibly TRBD2 (6 bases). Trimming shortened V by 5 bases and J by 2 bases, and 16 bases separated the two germline ends. This CDR3 has 15 amino acids. Germline values: CDR1 KGHSH, CDR2 LQKENI. In DNA, the CDR3 is TGTGCCAGCTCATTTCGCCGGGACTTTGCCTACGAGCAGTACTTC. Its protein is CASSFRRDFAYEQYF. Based on the CDR3 plus reference TRBV18 and TRBJ2-7, the full variable domain is NAGVMQNPRHLVRRRGQEARLRCSPMKGHSHVYWYRQLPEEGLKFMVYLQKENIIDESGMPKERFSAEFPKEGPSILRIQQVVRGDSAAYFCASSFRRDFAYEQYFGPGTRLTVT.

This clone has a single count. This sample includes further DNA sequences coding for the same CDR3. The rearrangement links TRBV7-9 to TRBJ2-1; 11 bases fit TRBD2. V shed 1 base and J 4 bases; nucleotides not matched to a gene: 6. CDR3 length equals 17 residues. Germline V gene lookup returns CDR1 SEHNR and CDR2 FQNEAQ (reference sequence). The DNA for the CDR3 is TGTGCCAGCAGCTTAGGTGGACTAGCGGGCCGGTACAATGAGCAGTTCTTC. Residues: CASSLGGLAGRYNEQFF.

This chain links TRBV23-1 with TRBJ2-7; TRBD2 is a possible D gene (5 bases). TRBV23-1 is designated an ORF whose function remains uncertain. CDR3 length: 15 amino acids. V was trimmed by 0 bases and J by 5 bases, leaving 14 bases between them. The CDR3 spells CASSQSLRENDEQYF. The CDR3 nucleotides read TGCGCCAGCAGTCAATCGTTAAGGGAGAACGACGAGCAGTACTTC.

The chain links TRBV9 to TRBJ2-5; 9 bases agree with TRBD1. With 0 bases clipped from V and 4 bases from J, the junction kept 4 bases outside the gene matches. The CDR3 runs 15 residues. Germline V CDR1 and CDR2: SGDLS, YYNGEE. CDR3 nucleotide sequence: TGTGCCAGCAGCGTAGGGACAGGGGTCCCAGAGACCCAGTACTTC. Translating gives CASSVGTGVPETQYF.

The chain recombines TRBV2 with TRBJ2-1, with TRBD2 matching over 13 bases. V was clipped by 10 bases and J by 0 bases; unmatched bases: 18. This CDR3 is 20 amino acids long. Germline V gives CDR1 SNHLY, CDR2 FYNNEI. The CDR3 is CATRRPLGLAGTSSYNEQFF. Here the CDR3 DNA reads TGTGCCACCAGGAGGCCCCTGGGACTAGCGGGAACAAGCTCCTACAATGAGCAGTTCTTC.

The chain links TRBV5-5 to TRBJ1-3, with D perhaps matching TRBD1 (5 bases). Trimming took off 1 base at V and 3 bases at J, with 17 bases between the two ends. Germline CDR1 and CDR2: SGHKS and YYEKEE (reference sequence). There are 17 residues in the CDR3. The CDR3 DNA sequence: TGTGCCAGCAGCTTGACATCATCGGGAGGGGTTGGAAACACCATATATTTT. It yields the protein CASSLTSSGGVGNTIYF. Filled out from reference TRBV5-5 and TRBJ1-3, the complete variable domain reads DAGVTQSPTHLIKTRGQQVTLRCSPISGHKSVSWYQQVLGQGPQFIFQYYEKEERGRGNFPDRFSARQFPNYSSELNVNALLLGDSALYLCASSLTSSGGVGNTIYFGEGSWLTVV.

This sequence joins TRBV14 and TRBJ2-2; 13 bases line up with TRBD2. CDR3 length equals 18 residues. CDR1 is SGHDN, CDR2 FVKESK, per germline. Trimming at V came to 4 bases and at J to 5 bases, leaving 10 bases not matched to a gene. The CDR3 protein is CASSPLGLAGVGTGELFF. The CDR3 nucleotides are TGTGCCAGCAGCCCATTAGGACTAGCGGGAGTTGGGACCGGGGAGCTGTTTTTT.

This rearrangement joins TRBV7-9 to TRBJ2-7; a weak D match, TRBD1 (5 bases). This CDR3 contains 14 residues. V was cut by 2 bases and J by 4 bases, with 12 bases left in between. Germline CDR1 reads SEHNR; CDR2 reads FQNEAQ (reference sequence). The CDR3 loop reads CASSLHQGSYEQYF. The CDR3 DNA follows: TGTGCCAGCAGCTTACATCAGGGTTCGTACGAGCAGTACTTC. The whole variable domain, remainder taken from reference TRBV7-9 and TRBJ2-7, is DTGVSQNPRHKITKRGQNVTFRCDPISEHNRLYWYRQTLGQGPEFLTYFQNEAQLEKSRLLSDRFSAERPKGSFSTLEIQRTEQGDSAMYLCASSLHQGSYEQYFGPGTRLTVT.

This chain links TRBV29-1 with TRBJ2-7; TRBD1 might be the D (6 bases). This CDR3 is 12 amino acids long. The germline V and J ends were trimmed by 6 bases and 5 bases, with 14 bases remaining between them. Germline loops: CDR1 SQVTM, CDR2 ANQGSEA. The CDR3: CSVIYRDDEQYF. The CDR3 DNA follows: TGCAGCGTCATCTACAGGGACGACGAGCAGTACTTC.

V gene TRBV28 combines with J gene TRBJ2-2, with no clear D. The V end lost 6 bases, the J end lost 2 bases, and 16 bases lay between the germline ends. The CDR3 spans 16 residues. Germline CDR1 reads MDHEN; CDR2 reads SYDVKM. The CDR3 is CASSLDGLTNTGELFF. In DNA form, the CDR3 reads TGTGCCAGCAGCCTCGACGGCCTGACCAACACCGGGGAGCTGTTTTTT. The variable domain in full, with the rest retrieved from reference TRBV28 and TRBJ2-2, is DVKVTQSSRYLVKRTGEKVFLECVQDMDHENMFWYRQDPGLGLRLIYFSYDVKMKEKGDIPEGYSVSREKKERFSLILESASTNQTSMYLCASSLDGLTNTGELFFGEGSRLTVL.

The CDR3 bases are TGTGCCAGCAGTTGGACAGGGAGCTATGGCTACACCTTC. This gives the protein CASSWTGSYGYTF. The J gene is TRBJ1-2, the V gene TRBV28; 8 bases match TRBD1. Germline-derived CDR1 and CDR2 are MDHEN and SYDVKM. The CDR3 contains 13 residues. Trimming took 4 bases from V and 4 from J; bases not matched to a gene: 2.

This sequence joins TRBV5-1 and TRBJ2-5, with D unresolved. The V and J ends lost 0 bases and 7 bases respectively, with 7 bases between them. Germline V gives CDR1 SGHRS, CDR2 YFSETQ. CDR3 size: 12 residues. The DNA for the CDR3 is TGCGCCAGCAGCTTGGATGGTGGGACCCAGTACTTC. As protein: CASSLDGGTQYF. The full variable domain, its missing parts supplied by reference TRBV5-1 and TRBJ2-5, is KAGVTQTPRYLIKTRGQQVTLSCSPISGHRSVSWYQQTPGQGLQFLFEYFSETQRNKGNFPGRFSGRQFSNSRSEMNVSTLELGDSALYLCASSLDGGTQYFGPGTRLLVL.

The chain carries TRBV18 and TRBJ2-7; 7 nucleotides match TRBD1. CDR1 KGHSH and CDR2 LQKENI come from the germline V gene. CDR3 length equals 15 residues. With V trimmed by 4 bases and J by 0 bases, 6 bases remained unmatched. The CDR3 reads CASSLDRVPSYEQYF. In DNA, the CDR3 is TGTGCCAGCTCACTAGACAGGGTGCCCTCCTACGAGCAGTACTTC.

CDR3 sequence reads: CASSLVGTTEAFF. The DNA of the CDR3 is TGCGCCAGCAGCTTGGTAGGTACGACTGAAGCTTTCTTT. This rearrangement joins TRBV5-1 to TRBJ1-1; D is unresolved. Germline assignment: CDR1 SGHRS and CDR2 YFSETQ. This CDR3 is built from 13 residues. Between the trimmed V and J ends, which lost 0 bases and 5 bases, there was a span of 8 bases.

This clone was detected once. V usage is TRBV5-1 and J usage is TRBJ2-7; 16 bases are a match to TRBD2. This CDR3 contains 16 residues. The germline gives CDR1 SGHRS, CDR2 YFSETQ. With V trimmed by 4 bases and J by 5 bases, 6 bases remained unmatched. CDR3 DNA: TGCGCCAGCAGCCCAGGGACTAGCGGGAGGGCCGACGAGCAGTACTTC. Translation gives CASSPGTSGRADEQYF.

The chain recombines TRBV7-2 with TRBJ2-3, with 12 bases lining up with TRBD2. This CDR3 has 18 residues. The J segment lost 4 bases and the V segment lost 2 bases, leaving 10 bases of the junction unmatched. The germline V gene encodes CDR1 SGHTA and CDR2 FQGNSA. The CDR3 sequence: CASSLFLAGGLGADTQYF. In DNA form, the CDR3 reads TGTGCCAGCAGCTTATTCCTAGCGGGAGGGCTCGGGGCAGATACGCAGTATTTT.

The CDR3: CASSSTGTGGPRQYF. In DNA form, the CDR3 reads TGTGCCAGTAGCTCAACCGGGACGGGAGGTCCTCGGCAGTACTTC. The chain has TRBV19 and TRBJ2-7; 7 bases fit TRBD2. Per germline, CDR1 LNHDA and CDR2 SQIVND (reference sequence). Trimming at V came to 6 bases and at J to 9 bases, leaving 17 bases not matched to a gene. The length of the CDR3 is 15 residues.

The chain recombines TRBV2 with TRBJ2-5, with a possible D match to TRBD2 (5 bases). V was cut by 5 bases and J by 5 bases, with 21 bases left in between. CDR3 length: 16 amino acids. CDR1 is SNHLY and CDR2 is FYNNEI in the germline V gene. The CDR3 protein is CASSRGFARAEETQYF. CDR3 DNA sequence: TGTGCCAGCAGTCGCGGGTTTGCGAGGGCCGAGGAGACCCAGTACTTC.

The chain joins TRBV10-1 to TRBJ2-1; 9 nucleotides agree with TRBD1. Germline loops: CDR1 WNHNN, CDR2 SYGVQD (reference sequence). Trimming at V came to 6 bases and at J to 8 bases, leaving 8 bases not matched to a gene. The CDR3 is 14 residues long. In DNA form, the CDR3 reads TGCGCCAGCAGCTACAAACAGGGGGCCTATGAGCAGTTCTTC. This translates into CASSYKQGAYEQFF.

This clone was detected only once. The rearrangement links TRBV5-1 to TRBJ2-5, with D possibly TRBD2 on 5 matching bases. With 2 bases removed from V and 4 bases from J, the gap between germline ends came to 15 bases. The CDR3 covers 15 residues. Germline V gives CDR1 SGHRS, CDR2 YFSETQ. Written as DNA, the CDR3 is TGCGCCAGCAGCTTCGGTAGTCCGGCGGGAGAGACCCAGTACTTC. This translates into CASSFGSPAGETQYF.